This TCR beta chain was identified during a study of T cell clones after liver transplantation. About the study: Tolerant meant at least one year fully off immunosuppression without liver enzymes above twice normal.

This clone occurred once. What it binds is not known. Unstimulated PBMCs were sorted into CD3+CD4+ and CD3+CD8+ populations. TCRdb's table, derived via immunoSEQ multiplex PCR, lists solely in-frame clones and lacks some. The table records about 70,000 clones, under 90% of them present only once. Whole-study results and caveats: These preliminary findings come from unstandardized post-transplant sampling times.

Germline V gene data show CDR1 as SEHNR and CDR2 as FQNEAQ (reference sequence). Trimming cost V 11 bases and J 5 bases; bases outside gene matches: 14. The CDR3 loop spans 15 amino acids. The sequencing here drew on CD4+ T cells from blood, taken 12 months after liver transplant. The receptor was isolated from a human patient who received a liver transplant. These T cells may partly come from the graft donor. The chain employs TRBV7-9 and TRBJ2-5; 10 nucleotides align to TRBD2. CDR3 protein: CAWESASGRVETQYF. CDR3 nucleotide sequence: TGTGCCTGGGAGTCGGCTAGCGGGAGAGTGGAGACCCAGTACTTC.